The 8 T cell receptor beta chains below come from one sample, sequenced in a study of blood T cell repertoires in COVID-19. TCRdb keeps only in-frame clones here, not all; method: immunoSEQ multiplex PCR. Among a few hundred thousand clones listed, less than 90% were seen once. Specimen: peripheral blood. These receptors all stem from a man in his fifties or sixties who had recovered from COVID-19.

The rearrangement joins TRBV3-1 (or the pseudogene TRBV3-2) to TRBJ2-5; a possible D gene is TRBD2 (6 bases). Trimming stripped 5 bases from V and 2 bases from J, with 12 bases between. The CDR3 runs 14 residues. Per the germline V gene, CDR1 is LGHDT and CDR2 is YNNKEL (reference sequence). DNA for the CDR3: TGTGCCAGCAGCTTGCGGGGCCAACAAGAGACCCAGTACTTC. Translation: CASSLRGQQETQYF.

J is TRBJ2-1 and V is TRBV5-1; 10 nucleotides agree with TRBD2. The germline V gene encodes CDR1 SGHRS and CDR2 YFSETQ. V trimming: 6 bases; J trimming: 7 bases; junction bases outside the gene matches: 7. The CDR3 covers 14 residues. CDR3 nucleotide sequence: TGCGCCAGCAACCCAATGACTAGCGGGAATGAGCAGTTCTTC. Its translation is CASNPMTSGNEQFF.

This sequence joins TRBV27 and TRBJ2-5; weak D call: TRBD2 (6 bases). Germline V gene sequence: CDR1 MNHEY, CDR2 SMNVEV (reference sequence). The CDR3 extends over 13 amino acids. The V and J ends lost 4 bases and 2 bases respectively, with 8 bases between them. In DNA form, the CDR3 reads TGTGCCAGCAGTTCGGGAGATCAAGAGACCCAGTACTTC. It is translated as CASSSGDQETQYF.

V usage is TRBV28 and J usage is TRBJ1-6; D is undetermined. The CDR3 extends over 13 amino acids. The ends were cut back, 8 bases at V and 7 bases at J, with 12 bases in the middle. In germline, CDR1 is MDHEN, CDR2 SYDVKM. CDR3 sequence reads: CASQASGNSPLHF. The CDR3 coding sequence is TGTGCCAGCCAGGCCTCGGGGAATTCACCCCTCCACTTT.

This clone occurred a few times. The DNA of the CDR3 is TGTGCCAGCAGCCAACAAAATTCCGAGCAGTACTTC. Translation gives CASSQQNSEQYF. The chain employs TRBV3-1 (or the pseudogene TRBV3-2) and TRBJ2-7; D ambiguous. In germline, CDR1 is LGHDT, CDR2 YNNKEL (reference sequence). V shed 2 bases and J shed 6 bases, with 8 bases lying between them. This CDR3 is built from 12 residues.

V is TRBV28 and J is TRBJ2-7; 9 bases map to TRBD1. The CDR3 is 14 amino acids. CDR1 is MDHEN, CDR2 SYDVKM, per germline. V dropped 6 bases and J dropped 3; count of bases not matched to a gene: 6. Here the CDR3 reads CASRIGTGLYEQYF. DNA of the CDR3: TGTGCCAGCAGAATCGGGACAGGGCTCTACGAGCAGTACTTC.

CDR3: CAWRQEYEQYF. CDR3 nucleotides: TGTGCCTGGAGACAGGAGTACGAGCAGTACTTC. The chain is built from TRBV30 and TRBJ2-7, with D possibly being TRBD1 (5 bases). CDR3 size: 11 residues. V was pared by 3 bases and J by 4 bases, with 7 bases between. The germline V gene has CDR1 GTSNPN and CDR2 SVGIG (reference sequence).

This clone was seen a handful of times. The V call is TRBV9, the J call TRBJ2-1, with D possibly matching TRBD1 (5 bases). Looked up from germline, CDR1 is SGDLS and CDR2 is YYNGEE. Between the trimmed V and J ends, which lost 1 base and 9 bases, there was a span of 5 bases. This CDR3 spans 11 amino acids. The CDR3 DNA reads as TGTGCCAGCAGCGTAAGGGGTGAGCAGTTCTTC. The encoded protein is CASSVRGEQFF.